What follows are 28 T cell receptor beta chains derived from one specimen sequenced in a study of OX40 agonist ivuxolimab in advanced cancers. Sequencing was performed with immunoSEQ multiplex PCR; in TCRdb, only in-frame clones are kept and a portion is missing. This repertoire shows some 100,000 clones, 85% to 90% found once; its top ten account for just under 2%. Sequenced material: CD4+ or CD8+ T cells sorted from blood, taken in a trial of the OX40 agonist ivuxolimab. The receptors were sampled from an adult with an advanced solid tumor such as melanoma, head and neck, liver or kidney cancer.

This sequence joins TRBV5-1 and TRBJ2-7; TRBD1 aligns across 9 bases. The CDR3 sequence is 13 residues long. V lost 9 bases, J lost 4 bases, and 8 bases stayed unmatched. CDR1 and CDR2 (germline): SGHRS, YFSETQ. CDR3 residues: CATARDREYEQYF. For the CDR3, the DNA is TGCGCCACCGCCCGGGACAGGGAATACGAGCAGTACTTC.

This clone was recorded only once. The rearrangement links TRBV11-3 to TRBJ2-1, with D maybe TRBD2 (5 bases). Germline V gene sequence: CDR1 SGHNT, CDR2 YENEEA. The CDR3 spans 15 residues. Between the trimmed V and J ends, which lost 1 base and 3 bases, there was a span of 10 bases. The CDR3 DNA reads as TGTGCCAGCAGCTTAGCGGGCGGGTACTACAATGAGCAGTTCTTC. This codes for CASSLAGGYYNEQFF.

This chain uses TRBV19 with TRBJ1-5; D may be TRBD1 (6 bases). Trimming left V 11 bases short and J 3 bases short, with 14 bases between. The CDR3 sequence is 13 residues long. Germline V gene sequence: CDR1 LNHDA, CDR2 SQIVND (reference sequence). This chain's CDR3 is CAGGGQINQPQHF. In nucleotides, the CDR3 is TGTGCCGGGGGGGGGCAGATCAATCAGCCCCAGCATTTT.

The V and J genes are TRBV5-4 and TRBJ2-1; 13 bases are a match to TRBD2. The ends lost 7 bases at V and 7 bases at J; junction bases unmatched: 5. The CDR3 runs 14 residues. Looked up from germline, CDR1 is SGHNT and CDR2 is YYREEE (reference sequence). The CDR3 is CASGRTSGSNEQFF. The CDR3 bases are TGTGCCAGCGGACGGACTAGCGGGAGTAATGAGCAGTTCTTC.

The V gene is TRBV5-1, the J gene TRBJ2-5; 9 nucleotides match TRBD1. J gave up 4 bases and V 2 bases, and 6 bases lay outside the gene matches. Germline lookup yields CDR1 SGHRS and CDR2 YFSETQ. CDR3 length equals 15 residues. The CDR3 is CASSFGQGNGETQYF. CDR3 sequence (DNA): TGCGCCAGCAGCTTCGGACAGGGGAACGGAGAGACCCAGTACTTC.

V is TRBV6-6 and J is TRBJ2-5; weak D call: TRBD1 (6 bases). The germline V gene encodes CDR1 MNHNY and CDR2 SVGAGI (reference sequence). V lost 5 bases and J lost 4, with 17 bases in between. The CDR3 runs 15 residues. Here the CDR3 reads CASSRTDPLVETQYF. The CDR3 bases are TGTGCCAGCAGTCGGACAGACCCTCTTGTAGAGACCCAGTACTTC.

This chain joins TRBV6-1 and TRBJ1-5, with 11 positions matching TRBD1. This CDR3 is 13 amino acids long. The germline V gene has CDR1 MNHNS and CDR2 SASEGT. Unmatched junction bases numbered 4, after V lost 3 bases and J lost 12 bases. The CDR3: CASSEDRGPYQHF. CDR3 bases: TGTGCCAGCAGTGAGGACAGGGGGCCGTACCAGCATTTT.

About this clone: Other DNA sequences in this specimen translate into the identical CDR3. The rearrangement joins TRBV5-1 to TRBJ2-3, with D hard to call. Germline V gene data show CDR1 as SGHRS and CDR2 as YFSETQ. The V gene lost 0 bases and the J gene lost 1 base, with 9 bases spanning the gap. This CDR3 spans 15 amino acids. CDR3 in amino acids: CASSLADSRTDTQYF. Written as DNA, the CDR3 is TGCGCCAGCAGCTTGGCCGACTCTCGCACAGATACGCAGTATTTT.

Written as DNA, the CDR3 is TGTGCCAGCAGCTTAGCCCAGGGAGGGGATGGCTACACCTTC. This gives the protein CASSLAQGGDGYTF. V and J are TRBV11-3 and TRBJ1-2; a weak D match, TRBD1 (5 bases). This CDR3 has 14 amino acids. The V end lost 1 base, the J end lost 6 bases, and 12 bases lay between the germline ends. CDR1 is SGHNT, CDR2 YENEEA, per germline.

This clone has just one count. CDR3 region: CASSLTGDTEAFF. CDR3 bases: TGTGCCAGCAGCCTTACGGGGGACACTGAAGCTTTCTTT. The J gene is TRBJ1-1, the V gene TRBV11-2; weak D call: TRBD1 (5 bases). Per germline, CDR1 SGHAT and CDR2 FQNNGV. V was shortened by 5 bases and J by 3 bases, with 10 bases between the two germline ends. The CDR3 is 13 amino acids.

The V gene is TRBV7-9, the J gene TRBJ1-4; 7 bases are a match to TRBD1. Germline V gene data show CDR1 as SEHNR and CDR2 as FQNEAQ (reference sequence). V lost 3 bases and J lost 3; bases outside the gene matches: 4. This CDR3 contains 15 residues. Written as DNA, the CDR3 is TGTGCCAGCAGCTTGGGGACAGTGGCTAATGAAAAACTGTTTTTT. Residues: CASSLGTVANEKLFF.

The gene calls are TRBV6-5 and TRBJ2-7, with D tentatively TRBD2 (6 bases). The CDR3 loop spans 14 amino acids. The V and J ends lost 0 bases and 5 bases respectively, with 11 bases between them. In germline, CDR1 is MNHEY, CDR2 SVGAGI. The CDR3: CASSYSGSVNEQYF. CDR3 nucleotide sequence: TGTGCCAGCAGTTACTCCGGGAGTGTTAACGAGCAGTACTTC.

This chain connects TRBV14 to TRBJ2-5; D not resolved. CDR1 and CDR2 from the germline V gene are SGHDN and FVKESK. The CDR3 totals 14 residues. V gave up 2 bases and J gave up 0 bases, with 7 bases separating them. This CDR3 is CASSQHANQETQYF. The DNA for the CDR3 is TGTGCCAGCAGCCAACATGCTAACCAAGAGACCCAGTACTTC.

The chain uses TRBV7-9 and TRBJ2-1; D might be TRBD2 (6 bases). The V gene's germline CDR1 is SEHNR and CDR2 FQNEAQ (reference sequence). V dropped 3 bases and J dropped 6 bases, with 9 bases sitting between them. The CDR3 totals 13 residues. CDR3 in amino acids: CASSFGGVNEQFF. The CDR3 DNA is TGTGCCAGCAGCTTTGGAGGGGTCAATGAGCAGTTCTTC.

V is TRBV19 and J is TRBJ2-1, with 12 bases lining up with TRBD2. The ends lost 5 bases at V and 12 bases at J; junction bases unmatched: 5. The CDR3 contains 13 residues. Germline V gene sequence: CDR1 LNHDA, CDR2 SQIVND (reference sequence). DNA of the CDR3: TGTGCCAGTAGTCAGACTAGCGGGAGCTTGCAGTTCTTC. Translated: CASSQTSGSLQFF.

The chain is built from TRBV6-5 and TRBJ1-3, with D hard to call. Germline CDR1 reads MNHEY; CDR2 reads SVGAGI. With 2 bases removed from V and 4 bases from J, the gap between germline ends came to 6 bases. This CDR3 is built from 13 residues. The CDR3 DNA is TGTGCCAGCAGTTACCCAGGCGGAAACACCATATATTTT. Protein product: CASSYPGGNTIYF.

The V call is TRBV21-1, the J call TRBJ2-5; the table's D call, TRBD2, has no DNA check behind it. TRBV21-1 is a listed pseudogene. The CDR3 contains 15 residues. The CDR3: CASRALAGVTETQYF. The CDR3 DNA follows: TGTGCCAGCAGGGCACTAGCGGGAGTGACAGAGACCCAGTACTTC.

CDR3 bases: TGCGCCGGGGCTGGCGGGACAGGGGGCCCTAACTCTGGAAACACCATATATTTT. Translation: CAGAGGTGGPNSGNTIYF. V and J are TRBV10-1 and TRBJ1-3; TRBD1 matches 12 bases. The germline V gene encodes CDR1 WNHNN and CDR2 SYGVQD (reference sequence). The J segment lost 0 bases and the V segment lost 11 bases, leaving 14 bases of the junction unmatched. The CDR3 is 18 residues long.

V usage is TRBV11-1 and J usage is TRBJ2-1, with 13 nucleotides matching TRBD2. After removal of 4 bases from V and 4 bases from J, the junction contained 4 bases not matched to a gene. The V gene's germline CDR1 is SGHAT and CDR2 FQDESV (reference sequence). The CDR3 runs 16 residues. The CDR3 DNA reads as TGTGCCAGCAGCTCGGGACTAGCGGGACTATACAATGAGCAGTTCTTC. Protein: CASSSGLAGLYNEQFF.

V and J are TRBV30 and TRBJ2-1; 10 bases map to TRBD2. In germline, CDR1 is GTSNPN, CDR2 SVGIG (reference sequence). The CDR3 consists of 17 residues. The trim removed 3 bases at V and 0 bases at J, leaving 8 bases unmatched. CDR3 nucleotides: TGTGCCTGGAGAGCCTCTAGCGGGGGAAGCTCCTACAATGAGCAGTTCTTC. Protein sequence: CAWRASSGGSSYNEQFF. The full variable domain, with the rest looked up from reference TRBV30 and TRBJ2-1, is SQTIHQWPATLVQPVGSPLSLECTVEGTSNPNLYWYRQAAGRGLQLLFYSVGIGQISSEVPQNLSASRPQDRQFILSSKKLLLSDSGFYLCAWRASSGGSSYNEQFFGPGTRLTVL.

The chain employs TRBV2 and TRBJ1-4; the D gene is possibly TRBD1 (5 bases). Germline CDR1 SNHLY, CDR2 FYNNEI. The CDR3 contains 14 residues. Trimming left V 4 bases short and J 4 bases short, with 10 bases between. CDR3 sequence (DNA): TGTGCCAGCAGTGGTGGGGGACTTAATGAAAAACTGTTTTTT. Translating it yields CASSGGGLNEKLFF. The complete variable domain, with remaining parts taken from reference TRBV2 and TRBJ1-4, reads EPEVTQTPSHQVTQMGQEVILRCVPISNHLYFYWYRQILGQKVEFLVSFYNNEISEKSEIFDDQFSVERPDGSNFTLKIRSTKLEDSAMYFCASSGGGLNEKLFFGSGTQLSVL.

This clone was counted only a few times. The chain has TRBV6-7 and TRBJ1-2; 9 bases are shared with TRBD1. TRBV6-7 is flagged as an ORF with uncertain function. V gave up 6 bases and J gave up 6 bases; unmatched junction bases: 5. The length of the CDR3 is 13 residues. The CDR3 DNA reads TGTGCCAGCAGCCACAGGGGGCGGCATGGCTACACCTTC. This encodes CASSHRGRHGYTF.

This clone was counted a few times. The chain recombines TRBV10-3 with TRBJ1-1; maybe TRBD1 (6 bases). This CDR3 spans 14 amino acids. Germline CDR1 is ENHRY and CDR2 is SYGVKD. V was trimmed by 1 base and J by 13 bases, leaving 19 bases between them. CDR3 loop: CAISEFQGTDDVFF. Written as DNA, the CDR3 is TGTGCCATCAGTGAGTTTCAGGGGACTGATGATGTTTTCTTT.

The CDR3 region is CASSRDINYGYTF. CDR3 DNA sequence: TGCGCCAGCAGCCGGGACATAAACTATGGCTACACCTTC. The gene calls are TRBV4-1 and TRBJ1-2; tentatively, D is TRBD1 (6 bases). Trimming shortened V by 4 bases and J by 2 bases, and 8 bases separated the two germline ends. This CDR3 comprises 13 residues. CDR1 is MGHRA, CDR2 YSYEKL, per germline.

The chain joins TRBV5-1 to TRBJ2-3, with a tentative D call TRBD2 (6 bases). Germline-derived CDR1 and CDR2 are SGHRS and YFSETQ. The length of the CDR3 is 16 residues. Between the trimmed V and J ends, which lost 1 base and 3 bases, there was a span of 15 bases. CDR3 amino acids: CASSLLAVGGTDTQYF. The CDR3 DNA sequence: TGCGCCAGCAGCTTGCTCGCGGTAGGAGGGACAGATACGCAGTATTTT.

The chain has TRBV7-9 and TRBJ1-1; no reliable D call. CDR1 is SEHNR and CDR2 is FQNEAQ in the germline V gene (reference sequence). The CDR3 contains 14 residues. Trimming took 0 bases from V and 1 from J, leaving 6 bases between them. CDR3 DNA: TGTGCCAGCAGCTTAGCCCCAGCGAACACTGAAGCTTTCTTT. Protein product: CASSLAPANTEAFF.

The V and J genes are TRBV6-5 and TRBJ1-5; D not certain. CDR1 MNHEY and CDR2 SVGAGI come from the germline V gene. The CDR3 contains 12 residues. The V end lost 2 bases, the J end lost 9 bases, and 8 bases lay between the germline ends. The CDR3 DNA reads TGTGCCAGCAGTTACCCCTCGGGGCCCCAGCATTTT. Translated, it gives CASSYPSGPQHF.

This chain uses TRBV5-4 with TRBJ1-3, with TRBD1 matching over 7 bases. The ends lost 0 bases at V and 4 bases at J; junction bases unmatched: 4. This CDR3 has 15 amino acids. Germline-derived CDR1 and CDR2 are SGHNT and YYREEE (reference sequence). CDR3 sequence (DNA): TGTGCCAGCAGCTTGGACAGGGGTTCGGGAAACACCATATATTTT. Protein: CASSLDRGSGNTIYF.